This entry describes one T cell receptor (beta chain). No antigen is known for it. The data originate from a study of vaccination and CD4 T cells after COVID-19. Indicated treatment: roughly nine-day PBMC culture with coronavirus spike peptide pools or control peptides (ViraFEST assay). With the Oncomine TCR Beta short-read assay, DNA from cultured CD4+ T cells was sequenced. TCRdb used MiXCR to reprocess the PCR reads, holding one entry per CDR3 protein. The sample has more than 9,000 distinct CDR3 sequences; more than 25% are singletons. Trimming removed 2 bases at V and 11 bases at J, with 10 bases between. In germline, CDR1 is SGHTA, CDR2 FQGNSA. The CDR3 totals 13 residues.

The sequenced sample was cultured CD4+ T cells from blood. The TCR was taken from a human donor with COVID-19. The genes are TRBV7-2 and TRBJ1-6, with D uncertain. CDR3 bases: TGTGCCAGCAGCTTACCGGCGGTAACACCCCTCCACTTT. Protein product: CASSLPAVTPLHF.